The present T cell receptor (beta chain) was sequenced within a study of blood T cells in healthy people across ages. V was pared by 4 bases and J by 1 base, with 3 bases of the junction left unmatched. The CDR3 extends over 15 amino acids. Germline V gene data show CDR1 as MDHEN and CDR2 as SYDVKM. This clonotype was recorded at least ten times. Its specificity is not known. Through a sample-barcoded 5' primer and a J-beta primer mix, a second PCR was run for about 6 to 11 cycles. One entry per CDR3 protein, called by TCRdb with MiXCR from the 5' RACE reads. The table includes some 1,800,000 distinct CDR3 sequences, about 39% detected once. The study's findings and limits: Older age went with lower TCR beta diversity per million T cells, in a roughly linear way. Correlation between TCR beta diversity and naive T cell percentage was strong.

What was sequenced was blood. This chain links TRBV28 with TRBJ2-7, with 11 bases lining up with TRBD2. The sequence was collected from a human donor in good health. CDR3 region: CASSYSGGASYEQYF. The CDR3 coding sequence is TGTGCCAGCAGTTATAGCGGGGGGGCATCCTACGAGCAGTACTTC.